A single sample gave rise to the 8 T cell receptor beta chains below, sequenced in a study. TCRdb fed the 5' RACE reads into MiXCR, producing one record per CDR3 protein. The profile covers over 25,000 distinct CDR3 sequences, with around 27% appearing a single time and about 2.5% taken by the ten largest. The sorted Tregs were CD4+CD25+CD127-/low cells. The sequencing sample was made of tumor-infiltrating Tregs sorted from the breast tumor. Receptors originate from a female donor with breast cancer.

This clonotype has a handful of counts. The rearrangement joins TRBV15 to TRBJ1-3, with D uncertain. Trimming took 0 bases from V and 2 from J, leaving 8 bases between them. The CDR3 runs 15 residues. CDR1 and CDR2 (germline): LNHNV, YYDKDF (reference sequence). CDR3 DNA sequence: TGTGCCACCAGCAGAGATCGGGGAACTGGAAACACCATATATTTT. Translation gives CATSRDRGTGNTIYF.

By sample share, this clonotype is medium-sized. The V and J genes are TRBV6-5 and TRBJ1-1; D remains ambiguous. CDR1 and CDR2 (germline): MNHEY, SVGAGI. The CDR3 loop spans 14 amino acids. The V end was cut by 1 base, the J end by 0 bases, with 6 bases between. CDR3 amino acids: CASSYYSLNTEAFF. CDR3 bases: TGTGCCAGCAGTTACTACAGTTTGAACACTGAAGCTTTCTTT.

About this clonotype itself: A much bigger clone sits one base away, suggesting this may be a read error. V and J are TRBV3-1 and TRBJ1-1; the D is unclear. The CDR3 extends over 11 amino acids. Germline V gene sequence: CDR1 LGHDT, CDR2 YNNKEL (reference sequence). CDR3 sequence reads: CASSQASEASF. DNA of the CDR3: TGTGCCAGCAGCCAAGCCAGTGAAGCTTCCTTT.

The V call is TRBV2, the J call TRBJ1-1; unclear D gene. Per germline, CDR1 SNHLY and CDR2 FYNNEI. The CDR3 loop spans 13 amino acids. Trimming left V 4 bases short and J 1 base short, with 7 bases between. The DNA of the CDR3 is TGTGCCAGCAGTGGCGAGAGGAACACTGAAGCTTTCTTT. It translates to CASSGERNTEAFF.

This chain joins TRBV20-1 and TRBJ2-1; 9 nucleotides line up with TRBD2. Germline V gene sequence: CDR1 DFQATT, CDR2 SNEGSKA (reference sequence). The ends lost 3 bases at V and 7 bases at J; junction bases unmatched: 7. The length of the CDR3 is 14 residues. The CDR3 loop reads CSASGAGGWNEQFF. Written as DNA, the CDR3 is TGCAGTGCTAGTGGGGCGGGAGGGTGGAATGAGCAGTTCTTC.

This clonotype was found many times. The CDR3 sequence: CASSPTNGHHYEQYF. DNA of the CDR3: TGTGCCAGCAGCCCAACCAACGGACACCACTACGAGCAGTACTTC. The chain recombines TRBV13 with TRBJ2-7, with D possibly TRBD1 on 5 matching bases. Deletions cut 5 bases from V and 3 bases from J, with 17 bases between. Germline V gene data show CDR1 as PRHDT and CDR2 as FYEKMQ (reference sequence). The CDR3 loop spans 15 amino acids.

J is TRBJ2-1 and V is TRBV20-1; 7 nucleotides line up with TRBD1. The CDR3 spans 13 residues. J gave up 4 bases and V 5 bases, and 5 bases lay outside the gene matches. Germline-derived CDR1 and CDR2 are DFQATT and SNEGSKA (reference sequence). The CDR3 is CSAQGTVYNEQFF. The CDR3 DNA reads TGCAGTGCTCAGGGGACAGTGTACAATGAGCAGTTCTTC.

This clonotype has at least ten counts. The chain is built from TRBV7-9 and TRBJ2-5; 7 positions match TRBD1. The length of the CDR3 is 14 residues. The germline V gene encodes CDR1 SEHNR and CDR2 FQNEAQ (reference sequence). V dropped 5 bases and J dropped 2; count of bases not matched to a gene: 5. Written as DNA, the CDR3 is TGTGCCAGCAGCCAACGACAGGGTCAAGAGACCCAGTACTTC. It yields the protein CASSQRQGQETQYF.